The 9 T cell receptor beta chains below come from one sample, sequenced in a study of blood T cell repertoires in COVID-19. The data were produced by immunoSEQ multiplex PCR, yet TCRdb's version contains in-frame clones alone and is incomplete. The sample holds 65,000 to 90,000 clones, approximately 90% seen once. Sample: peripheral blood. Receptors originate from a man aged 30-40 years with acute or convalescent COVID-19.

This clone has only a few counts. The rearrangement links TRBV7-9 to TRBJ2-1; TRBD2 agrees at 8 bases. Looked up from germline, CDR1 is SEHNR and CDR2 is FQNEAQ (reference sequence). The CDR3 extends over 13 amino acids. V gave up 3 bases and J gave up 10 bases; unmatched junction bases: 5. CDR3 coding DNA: TGTGCCAGCAGCTTTACGGCGGGGGGCGAGCAGTTCTTC. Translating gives CASSFTAGGEQFF.

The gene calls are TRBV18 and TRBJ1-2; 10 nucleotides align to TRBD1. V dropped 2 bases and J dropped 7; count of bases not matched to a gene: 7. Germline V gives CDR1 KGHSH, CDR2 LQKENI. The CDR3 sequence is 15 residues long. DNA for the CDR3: TGTGCCAGCTCACCAAGAGGGACAGGGGTCGGTGGCTACACCTTC. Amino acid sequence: CASSPRGTGVGGYTF.

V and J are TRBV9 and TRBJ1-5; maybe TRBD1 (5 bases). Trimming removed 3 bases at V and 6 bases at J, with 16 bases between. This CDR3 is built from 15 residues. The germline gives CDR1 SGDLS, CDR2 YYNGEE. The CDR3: CASSGGISRGQPQHF. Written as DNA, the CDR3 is TGTGCCAGCAGCGGGGGCATATCAAGGGGTCAGCCCCAGCATTTT.

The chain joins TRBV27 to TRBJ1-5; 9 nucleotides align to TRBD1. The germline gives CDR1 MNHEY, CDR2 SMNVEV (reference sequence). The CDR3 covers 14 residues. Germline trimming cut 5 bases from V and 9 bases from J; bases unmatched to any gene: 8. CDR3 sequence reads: CASSPRDRVGPQHF. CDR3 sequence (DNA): TGTGCCAGCAGTCCAAGGGACAGGGTCGGGCCCCAGCATTTT.

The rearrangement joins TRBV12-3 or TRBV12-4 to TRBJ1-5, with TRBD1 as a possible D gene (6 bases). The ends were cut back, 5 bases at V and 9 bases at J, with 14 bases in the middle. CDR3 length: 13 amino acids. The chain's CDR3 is CASSPLTGPPQHF. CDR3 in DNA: TGTGCCAGCAGTCCCTTGACAGGTCCGCCCCAGCATTTT.

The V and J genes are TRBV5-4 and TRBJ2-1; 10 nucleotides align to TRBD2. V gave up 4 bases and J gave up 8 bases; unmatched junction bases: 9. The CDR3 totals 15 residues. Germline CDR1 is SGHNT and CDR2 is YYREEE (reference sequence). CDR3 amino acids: CASSPASGSLYEQFF. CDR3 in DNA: TGTGCCAGCAGCCCGGCTAGCGGGAGTTTGTATGAGCAGTTCTTC.

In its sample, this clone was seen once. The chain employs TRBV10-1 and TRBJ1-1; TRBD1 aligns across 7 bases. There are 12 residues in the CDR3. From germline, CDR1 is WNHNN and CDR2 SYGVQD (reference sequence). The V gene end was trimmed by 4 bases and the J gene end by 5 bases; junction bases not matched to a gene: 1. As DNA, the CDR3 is TGCGCCAGCAGTGCAGGGGGAACTGAAGCTTTCTTT. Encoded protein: CASSAGGTEAFF.

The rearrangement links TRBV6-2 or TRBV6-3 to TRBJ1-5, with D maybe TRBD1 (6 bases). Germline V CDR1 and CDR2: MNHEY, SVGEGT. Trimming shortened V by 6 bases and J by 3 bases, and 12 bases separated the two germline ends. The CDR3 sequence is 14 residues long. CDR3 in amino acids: CASSNQGYNQPQHF. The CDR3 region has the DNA TGTGCCAGCAGCAATCAGGGGTACAATCAGCCCCAGCATTTT.

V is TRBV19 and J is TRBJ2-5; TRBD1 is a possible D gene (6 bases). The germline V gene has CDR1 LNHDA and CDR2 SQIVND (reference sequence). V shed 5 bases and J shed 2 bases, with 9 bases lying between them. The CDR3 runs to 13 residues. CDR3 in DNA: TGTGCCAGTAGTCAGGGGCGACAAGAGACCCAGTACTTC. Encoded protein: CASSQGRQETQYF. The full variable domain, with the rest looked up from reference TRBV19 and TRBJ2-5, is DGGITQSPKYLFRKEGQNVTLSCEQNLNHDAMYWYRQDPGQGLRLIYYSQIVNDFQKGDIAEGYSVSREKKESFPLTVTSAQKNPTAFYLCASSQGRQETQYFGPGTRLLVL.